These T cell receptor beta chains were read from a single sample in a study of circulating tumor DNA in untreated peripheral T-cell lymphoma. Assay used: immunoSEQ multiplex PCR; TCRdb lists only in-frame clones, some missing. The table shows 2,000 to 2,500 clones, with about 90% occurring only once. Sample: cell-free DNA from blood serum. Every receptor here comes from a human donor with peripheral T-cell lymphoma. The CDR3 runs from the conserved cysteine through the conserved F or W. A D gene is named only where the DNA matches it firmly. Size values are once, few and many counts, or a class for expanded clones, and some rows have none.

>NA|few|TRBJ2-5|TRBV12-5
TGTGCTAGTGGTTTGCTAGCCCCAGAGACCCAGTACTTC
CASGLLAPETQYF
>NA|NA|TRBJ2-5|TRBV30
TGTGCCACCTCTCTTTCGGGGACCGGGGAGACCCAGTACTTC
CATSLSGTGETQYF
>TRBD1|NA|TRBJ1-5|TRBV6-1
TGTGCCAGCAGTGCCCGCCGGGACAGGGGAGCAGGCAATCAGCCCCAGCATTTT
CASSARRDRGAGNQPQHF
>TRBD2|few|TRBJ2-7|TRBV7-9
TGTGCCAGCAGCCCTTGGCTAGCGGGATCCTACGAGCAGTACTTC
CASSPWLAGSYEQYF
>NA|NA|TRBJ1-4|TRBV19
TGTGCCAGTAGTAACGGGGTCCGCTCTAATGAAAAACTGTTTTTT
CASSNGVRSNEKLFF
>TRBD2|large|TRBJ2-7|TRBV7-2
TGTGCCAGCAGCTTGACTAGCGGGCCCTCCTACGAGCAGTACTTC
CASSLTSGPSYEQYF
>TRBD1|once|TRBJ2-1|TRBV7-2
TGTGCCAGCACAGGGGGGACAGGGACCTACAATGAGCAGTTCTTC
CASTGGTGTYNEQFF
>NA|NA|TRBJ1-4|TRBV5-4
TGTGCCAGCAGCTTGGGCGGGAGCCGTCATGAAAAACTGTTTTTT
CASSLGGSRHEKLFF
>TRBD1|few|TRBJ1-1|TRBV13
TGTGCCAGCAGCTTCTCAACAGGGGAGGAGACTGAAGCTTTCTTT
CASSFSTGEETEAFF
>TRBD2|NA|TRBJ2-2|TRBV9
TGTGCCAGCAGCGTGCTCGGGGGGGTTACCGGGGAGCTGTTTTTT
CASSVLGGVTGELFF
>TRBD2|once|TRBJ2-1|TRBV30
TGTGCCTGGAGCTTACTAGCGAGCTCCTACAATGAGCAGTTCTTC
CAWSLLASSYNEQFF
>NA|NA|TRBJ2-7|TRBV27
TGTGCCAGCAGTTTATCGATGGGAGGTTTCGAGCAGTACTTC
CASSLSMGGFEQYF
>NA|NA|TRBJ2-5|TRBV7-6
TGTGCCAGCAGCTTAGTGGCGAGCGGCCAAGAGACCCAGTACTTC
CASSLVASGQETQYF
>NA|NA|TRBJ1-4|TRBV11-2
TGTGCCAGCAGCTTACGGGGATCCTGGCTCACTAATGAAAAACTGTTTTTT
CASSLRGSWLTNEKLFF
>TRBD1|NA|TRBJ2-2|TRBV7-9
TGTGCCAGCAGACCGGGACAGGCCAACACCGGGGAGCTGTTTTTT
CASRPGQANTGELFF
>NA|NA|TRBJ2-7|TRBV14
TGTGCCAGCAGCCCGTCGTATGGGTACGAGCAGTACTTC
CASSPSYGYEQYF
>NA|once|TRBJ1-2|TRBV6-5
TGTGCCAGCAGTTCGGGGCCCCGGAGCTACACCTTC
CASSSGPRSYTF
>NA|NA|TRBJ2-7|TRBV6-1
TGTGCCAGCAGAACAGGGTCGACCACCTACGAGCAGTACTTC
CASRTGSTTYEQYF
>NA|NA|TRBJ1-5|TRBV11-2
TGTGCCAGCAGCGGGACAAATAGCAATCAGCCCCAGCATTTT
CASSGTNSNQPQHF
>NA|NA|TRBJ2-1|TRBV7-7
TGTGCTAGCATGGGGGAGCAGTTCTTC
CASMGEQFF
>NA|NA|TRBJ2-5|TRBV10-1
TGCGCCAGCAGACACATACCGAGGGCTTTGTACCAAGAGACCCAGTACTTC
CASRHIPRALYQETQYF
>NA|NA|TRBJ2-1|TRBV5-1
TGCGCCAGCAGCTTGGACGTCGTCAATGAGCAGTTCTTC
CASSLDVVNEQFF
>NA|NA|TRBJ1-5|TRBV2
TGTGCCAGCAGTGTCTTCCAGAGCAATCAGCCCCAGCATTTT
CASSVFQSNQPQHF
>NA|NA|TRBJ1-5|TRBV5-8
TGTGCCAGCAGCTTGAGAACAGGGAATCAGCCCCAGCATTTT
CASSLRTGNQPQHF
>TRBD2|NA|TRBJ2-1|TRBV29-1
TGCAGCGTTAAGGTCACCGGGACTAGCGGACAGTTCTTC
CSVKVTGTSGQFF
>TRBD1|NA|TRBJ1-2|TRBV28
TGTGCCAGCAGTTCCCGGGACAGGAGGGGCTACACCTTC
CASSSRDRRGYTF